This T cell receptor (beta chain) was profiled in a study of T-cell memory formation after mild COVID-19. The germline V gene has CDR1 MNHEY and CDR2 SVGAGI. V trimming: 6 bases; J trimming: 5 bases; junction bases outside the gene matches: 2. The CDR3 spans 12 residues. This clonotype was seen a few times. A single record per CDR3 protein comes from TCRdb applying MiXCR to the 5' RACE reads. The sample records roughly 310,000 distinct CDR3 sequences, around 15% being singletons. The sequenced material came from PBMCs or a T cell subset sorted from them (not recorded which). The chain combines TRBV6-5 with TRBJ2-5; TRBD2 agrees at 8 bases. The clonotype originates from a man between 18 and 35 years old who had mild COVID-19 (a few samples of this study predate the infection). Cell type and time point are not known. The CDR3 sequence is CASRGLVETQYF. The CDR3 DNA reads TGTGCCAGCAGGGGACTAGTTGAGACCCAGTACTTC.